Listed below are T cell receptor beta chains from one sample, sequenced in a study of beta chain features in type 1 diabetes. This table comes from immunoSEQ multiplex PCR, and its TCRdb copy is limited to in-frame clones, with some not included. Of 15,000 to 20,000 clones listed, 50% are singletons. Sequencing was done on a sample of stem cell memory CD4+ T cells from blood. The origin of the receptors is a man aged 18 to 29 in good health. Both conserved end residues are part of each CDR3. A D gene is named only where the DNA matches it firmly. Clone size is shown for a subset of rows, as once, few, many or a class of expanded clone.

clone size: NA; J gene: TRBJ2-7; V gene: TRBV29-1; D gene: NA; CDR3 DNA: TGCAGCGTTGCTGTGACGGGCTCCTACGAGCAGTACTTC; CDR3 protein: CSVAVTGSYEQYF
clone size: few; J gene: TRBJ1-5; V gene: TRBV5-1; D gene: TRBD1; CDR3 DNA: TGCGCCAGCAGCTTAACTCGGGAAACAGGGGAAAAATTGAATCAGCCCCAGCATTTT; CDR3 protein: CASSLTRETGEKLNQPQHF
clone size: once; J gene: TRBJ1-5; V gene: TRBV30; D gene: NA; CDR3 DNA: TGTGCCTGGAGTGACAGGTTGGATCAGCCCCAGCATTTT; CDR3 protein: CAWSDRLDQPQHF
clone size: NA; J gene: TRBJ1-1; V gene: TRBV30; D gene: TRBD1; CDR3 DNA: TGTGCCTGGGGGGGGAACAGGGGAGAAGCTTTCTTT; CDR3 protein: CAWGGNRGEAFF
clone size: NA; J gene: TRBJ2-2; V gene: TRBV27; D gene: TRBD1; CDR3 DNA: TGTGCCAGCAGTTTAACGGACAGGGGGAATTTTTGGGGTTTTCCCGGGGAGCTGTTTTTT; CDR3 protein: CASSLTDRGNFWGFPGELFF
clone size: NA; J gene: TRBJ2-7; V gene: TRBV7-2; D gene: NA; CDR3 DNA: TGTGCCAGCAGCTTAGAACACCGGGGAGGCGAGCAGTACTTC; CDR3 protein: CASSLEHRGGEQYF
clone size: NA; J gene: TRBJ1-2; V gene: TRBV5-6; D gene: NA; CDR3 DNA: TGTGCCAGCAGCTTGCGGGACGGGACTCTTGTTAACTATGGCTACACCTTC; CDR3 protein: CASSLRDGTLVNYGYTF
clone size: NA; J gene: TRBJ2-7; V gene: TRBV29-1; D gene: TRBD2; CDR3 DNA: TGCAGCGTGGGTATAACTAGCGGCTCCTACGAGCAGTACTTC; CDR3 protein: CSVGITSGSYEQYF
clone size: few; J gene: TRBJ2-2; V gene: TRBV2; D gene: NA; CDR3 DNA: TGTGCCAGCAGCACAAACCCTACCGGGGAGCTGTTTTTT; CDR3 protein: CASSTNPTGELFF
clone size: NA; J gene: TRBJ1-1; V gene: TRBV7-2; D gene: NA; CDR3 DNA: TGTGCCATCAACAGGGTAACTGAAGCTTTCTTT; CDR3 protein: CAINRVTEAFF
clone size: NA; J gene: TRBJ2-7; V gene: TRBV5-4; D gene: TRBD2; CDR3 DNA: TGTGCCAGCAGCTTGGCCGGGAGGCTAGCGGGTGAGCAGTACTTC; CDR3 protein: CASSLAGRLAGEQYF
clone size: NA; J gene: TRBJ1-4; V gene: TRBV2; D gene: NA; CDR3 DNA: TGTGCCATATCCCCAGGGCGGTATGAAAAACTGTTTTTT; CDR3 protein: CAISPGRYEKLFF
clone size: few; J gene: TRBJ2-7; V gene: TRBV7-9; D gene: NA; CDR3 DNA: TGTGCCAGCAGCTTAGCGGAGGCAGTCCTGTACTTC; CDR3 protein: CASSLAEAVLYF
clone size: NA; J gene: TRBJ2-7; V gene: TRBV2; D gene: TRBD2; CDR3 DNA: TGTGCCAGCACCACTACCACCTGGACTAGACCCTACGAGCAGTACTTC; CDR3 protein: CASTTTTWTRPYEQYF
clone size: NA; J gene: TRBJ2-5; V gene: TRBV18; D gene: TRBD1; CDR3 DNA: TGTGCCAGCTCACTGGGCACCGGGACAGGGGGCCGAGAGACCCAGTACTTC; CDR3 protein: CASSLGTGTGGRETQYF
clone size: NA; J gene: TRBJ2-7; V gene: TRBV7-2; D gene: NA; CDR3 DNA: TGTGCCAGCAGCCCCCTTAATCGGAGAGCCTACGAGCAGTACTTC; CDR3 protein: CASSPLNRRAYEQYF
clone size: few; J gene: TRBJ2-1; V gene: TRBV7-9; D gene: NA; CDR3 DNA: TGTGCCAGCAAGGCGACGCGGCATTTCTTC; CDR3 protein: CASKATRHFF
clone size: NA; J gene: TRBJ1-2; V gene: TRBV28; D gene: TRBD1; CDR3 DNA: TGTGCCAGCAGGCGTCAGGGGGCCGATGGCTACACCTTC; CDR3 protein: CASRRQGADGYTF
clone size: NA; J gene: TRBJ1-1; V gene: TRBV29-1; D gene: NA; CDR3 DNA: TGCAGCGACCCCAGGCCGACTGAAGCTTTCTTT; CDR3 protein: CSDPRPTEAFF
clone size: NA; J gene: TRBJ1-5; V gene: TRBV6-5; D gene: NA; CDR3 DNA: TGTGCCAGCAGTTACGTGGGCATGAATCCGCCCCAGCATTTT; CDR3 protein: CASSYVGMNPPQHF
clone size: NA; J gene: TRBJ1-1; V gene: TRBV7-9; D gene: TRBD1; CDR3 DNA: TGTGCCAGCAGCCCCCGGACAGGGTCTCGAGCTTTCTTT; CDR3 protein: CASSPRTGSRAFF
clone size: few; J gene: TRBJ2-1; V gene: TRBV7-3; D gene: TRBD2; CDR3 DNA: TGTGCCAGCAGCTTTAGCGGGGGCTCCTACAATGAGCAGTTCTTC; CDR3 protein: CASSFSGGSYNEQFF
clone size: NA; J gene: TRBJ2-3; V gene: TRBV5-1; D gene: TRBD1; CDR3 DNA: TGCGCCAGCAGCTTATCCGGGACAGGGCTCCCAGATACGCAGTATTTT; CDR3 protein: CASSLSGTGLPDTQYF
clone size: NA; J gene: TRBJ2-3; V gene: TRBV5-1; D gene: TRBD2; CDR3 DNA: TGCGCCAGCAGCTTGGGAGCGGGACTAGCAGATACGCAGTATTTT; CDR3 protein: CASSLGAGLADTQYF
clone size: NA; J gene: TRBJ2-1; V gene: TRBV5-4; D gene: TRBD2; CDR3 DNA: TGTGCCAGCAGCGTACAACTAGCGGGCTCCTACAATGAGCAGTTCTTC; CDR3 protein: CASSVQLAGSYNEQFF
clone size: NA; J gene: TRBJ2-1; V gene: TRBV9; D gene: TRBD2; CDR3 DNA: TGTGCCAGCAGCCCCGGGACTAGCGGGAGAGGAAGGAATGAGCAGTTCTTC; CDR3 protein: CASSPGTSGRGRNEQFF
clone size: NA; J gene: TRBJ1-5; V gene: TRBV30; D gene: NA; CDR3 DNA: TGTGCCTGGGCCGACACGGAACAGCCCCAGCATTTT; CDR3 protein: CAWADTEQPQHF
clone size: NA; J gene: TRBJ2-7; V gene: TRBV4-2; D gene: NA; CDR3 DNA: TGTGCCAGCAGCCAAGTCGCGGGCGTCGGCTACGAGCAGTACTTC; CDR3 protein: CASSQVAGVGYEQYF
clone size: few; J gene: TRBJ1-5; V gene: TRBV30; D gene: NA; CDR3 DNA: TGTGCCTGGAGTTATGGGTCGGGTGGGCAGCCCCAGCATTTT; CDR3 protein: CAWSYGSGGQPQHF
clone size: NA; J gene: TRBJ2-5; V gene: TRBV5-5; D gene: TRBD2; CDR3 DNA: TGTGCCAGCAGCTTTCTCCCCCGGACTAGCGAGGAGACCCAGTACTTC; CDR3 protein: CASSFLPRTSEETQYF
clone size: few; J gene: TRBJ2-7; V gene: TRBV6-6; D gene: TRBD2; CDR3 DNA: TGTGCCAGCAGTCCACTAGCGGGAGGGGGCATCTACGAGCAGTACTTC; CDR3 protein: CASSPLAGGGIYEQYF
clone size: NA; J gene: TRBJ2-1; V gene: TRBV7-3; D gene: TRBD2; CDR3 DNA: TGTGCCAGCAGCCAGGGAGGGCCCAGGGATGAGCAGTTCTTC; CDR3 protein: CASSQGGPRDEQFF
clone size: NA; J gene: TRBJ2-1; V gene: TRBV19; D gene: TRBD1; CDR3 DNA: TGTGCCAGTAGTAGAGGGACAGGGGGGCTGTATGAGCAGTTCTTC; CDR3 protein: CASSRGTGGLYEQFF
clone size: NA; J gene: TRBJ2-7; V gene: TRBV18; D gene: NA; CDR3 DNA: TGTGCCAGCTCATCTCGGGACAACTCCGAGCAGTACTTC; CDR3 protein: CASSSRDNSEQYF
clone size: NA; J gene: TRBJ2-2; V gene: TRBV6-1; D gene: NA; CDR3 DNA: TGTGCCAGCAGTGAACAGACTAGGGCCCACACCGGGGAGCTGTTTTTT; CDR3 protein: CASSEQTRAHTGELFF
clone size: NA; J gene: TRBJ2-3; V gene: TRBV2; D gene: TRBD1; CDR3 DNA: TGTGCCAGCAGCGTGGACAGGGGCACAGATACGCAGTATTTT; CDR3 protein: CASSVDRGTDTQYF
clone size: NA; J gene: TRBJ2-7; V gene: TRBV28; D gene: NA; CDR3 DNA: TGTGCCAGCAGTGACTATTATTTGTCCTACGAGCAGTACTTC; CDR3 protein: CASSDYYLSYEQYF
clone size: NA; J gene: TRBJ2-7; V gene: TRBV19; D gene: TRBD1; CDR3 DNA: TGTGCCAGTAGTAAAACCGGGACAGGGGGCGAGCAGTACTTC; CDR3 protein: CASSKTGTGGEQYF
clone size: NA; J gene: TRBJ2-5; V gene: TRBV11-2; D gene: TRBD2; CDR3 DNA: TGTGCCAGCAGCTTAGTGCTAGCGGGGAGGTTGGAGACCCAGTACTTC; CDR3 protein: CASSLVLAGRLETQYF
clone size: NA; J gene: TRBJ1-1; V gene: TRBV4-3; D gene: NA; CDR3 DNA: TGCGCCAGCAGCCAAGTCGGGGTCGGTACTGAAGCTTTCTTT; CDR3 protein: CASSQVGVGTEAFF
clone size: NA; J gene: TRBJ2-5; V gene: TRBV11-2; D gene: TRBD2; CDR3 DNA: TGTGCCAGCAGCTTAGGCGGGAGGGGATACCAGTACTTC; CDR3 protein: CASSLGGRGYQYF
clone size: NA; J gene: TRBJ2-7; V gene: TRBV5-1; D gene: NA; CDR3 DNA: TGCGCCAGCGGGTGGACGGGACAAAACTACGAGCAGTACTTC; CDR3 protein: CASGWTGQNYEQYF
clone size: few; J gene: TRBJ2-7; V gene: TRBV29-1; D gene: TRBD1; CDR3 DNA: TGCAGCGTTGACTTGGGACAGGGGGCTCTCCCTACCTACGAGCAGTACTTC; CDR3 protein: CSVDLGQGALPTYEQYF
clone size: NA; J gene: TRBJ2-7; V gene: TRBV11-3; D gene: NA; CDR3 DNA: TGTGCCAGCATCAAAGGAGAGGACTCCTTCTCCTACGAGCAGTACTTC; CDR3 protein: CASIKGEDSFSYEQYF
clone size: NA; J gene: TRBJ2-5; V gene: TRBV28; D gene: TRBD2; CDR3 DNA: TGTGCCAGCAGTTTACTAGCGGGAGCTCGCGAGACCCAGTACTTC; CDR3 protein: CASSLLAGARETQYF
clone size: NA; J gene: TRBJ2-1; V gene: TRBV14; D gene: NA; CDR3 DNA: TGTGCCAGCAGCCAAGATCTGTACAATGAGCAGTTCTTC; CDR3 protein: CASSQDLYNEQFF
clone size: few; J gene: TRBJ2-3; V gene: TRBV28; D gene: TRBD1; CDR3 DNA: TGTGCCAGCAACGGACAGGGGGCCGGCACAGATACGCAGTATTTT; CDR3 protein: CASNGQGAGTDTQYF